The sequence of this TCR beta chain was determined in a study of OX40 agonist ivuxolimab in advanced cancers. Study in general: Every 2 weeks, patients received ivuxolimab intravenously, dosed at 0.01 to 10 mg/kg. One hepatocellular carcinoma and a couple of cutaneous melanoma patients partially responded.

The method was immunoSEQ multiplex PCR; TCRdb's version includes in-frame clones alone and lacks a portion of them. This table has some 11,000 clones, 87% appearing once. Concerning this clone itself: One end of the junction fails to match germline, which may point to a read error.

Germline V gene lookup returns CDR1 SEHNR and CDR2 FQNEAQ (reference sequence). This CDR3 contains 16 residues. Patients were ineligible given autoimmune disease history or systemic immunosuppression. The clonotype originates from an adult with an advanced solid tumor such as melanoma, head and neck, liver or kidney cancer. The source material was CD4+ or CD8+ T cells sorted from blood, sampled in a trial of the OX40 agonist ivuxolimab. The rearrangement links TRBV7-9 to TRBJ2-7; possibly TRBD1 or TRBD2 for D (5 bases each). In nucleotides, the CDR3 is TGTGTCAGCAGCCCACTTAGGCGCATGGGGGACTACGAGCAGTACTTC. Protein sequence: CVSSPLRRMGDYEQYF.